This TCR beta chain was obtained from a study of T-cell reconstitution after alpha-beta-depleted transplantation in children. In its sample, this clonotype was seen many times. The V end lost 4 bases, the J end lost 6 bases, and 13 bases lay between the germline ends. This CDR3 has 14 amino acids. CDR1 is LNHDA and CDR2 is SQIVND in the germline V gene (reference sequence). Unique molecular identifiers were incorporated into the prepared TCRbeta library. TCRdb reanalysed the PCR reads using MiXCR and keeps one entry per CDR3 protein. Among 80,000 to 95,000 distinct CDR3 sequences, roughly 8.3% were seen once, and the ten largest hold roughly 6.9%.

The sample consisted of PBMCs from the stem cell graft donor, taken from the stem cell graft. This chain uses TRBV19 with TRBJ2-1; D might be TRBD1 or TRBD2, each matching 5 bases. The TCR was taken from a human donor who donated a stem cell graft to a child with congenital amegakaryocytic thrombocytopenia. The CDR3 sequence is CASSTRDRPNEQFF. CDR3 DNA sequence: TGTGCCAGTAGTACCAGGGACCGCCCCAATGAGCAGTTCTTC.